The rows below give T cell receptor beta chains drawn from one sample of a study of beta chain features in type 1 diabetes. Assay: immunoSEQ multiplex PCR; the TCRdb copy retains only in-frame clones and omits some. The data hold about 660,000 clones, with around 15% observed a single time. Sample: naive CD4+ T cells from blood. The source of these receptors is a man aged 18 to 30 with type 1 diabetes. CDR3s include the opening cysteine and the closing phenylalanine or tryptophan.

TRBJ1-6 | TRBV11-2 | 13 | CASSLEGDSPLHF
TRBJ2-1 | TRBV5-4 | 13 | CASSLPGQNEQFF
TRBJ2-7 | TRBV5-1 | 13 | CASSPGLSYEQYF
TRBJ2-1 | TRBV30 | 15 | CAWSSGRVTYNEQFF
TRBJ1-1 | TRBV29-1 | 14 | CSATLGHENTEAFF
TRBJ2-3 | TRBV6-6 | 16 | CASSTSLAGGPDTQYF
TRBJ2-7 | TRBV5-1 | 14 | CASNSERSTYEQYF
TRBJ1-1 | TRBV18 | 17 | CASSPVQGEPMNTEAFF
TRBJ1-5 | TRBV30 | 13 | CAWSRDSNQPQHF
TRBJ2-1 | TRBV11-2 | 16 | CASSSWTSGRIGEQFF
TRBJ1-5 | TRBV28 | 12 | CASTVISQPQHF
TRBJ2-5 | TRBV5-4 | 15 | CASSLGLEGGETQYF
TRBJ2-3 | TRBV7-9 | 17 | CASSQVLALGAPDTQYF
TRBJ1-2 | TRBV28 | 13 | CASSLLTAYGYTF
TRBJ2-3 | TRBV19 | 13 | CASRYAQGDTQYF